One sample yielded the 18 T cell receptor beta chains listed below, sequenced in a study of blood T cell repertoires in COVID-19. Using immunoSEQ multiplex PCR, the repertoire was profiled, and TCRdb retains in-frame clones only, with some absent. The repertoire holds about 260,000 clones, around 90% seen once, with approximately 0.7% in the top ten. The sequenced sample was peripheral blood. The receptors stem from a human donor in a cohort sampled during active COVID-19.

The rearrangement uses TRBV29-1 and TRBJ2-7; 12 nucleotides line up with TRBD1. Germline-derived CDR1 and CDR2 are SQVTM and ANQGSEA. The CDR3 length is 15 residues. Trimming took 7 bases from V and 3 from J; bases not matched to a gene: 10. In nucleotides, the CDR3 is TGCAGCGGTAGAACCGGGACAGGGGGCGGCTACGAGCAGTACTTC. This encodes CSGRTGTGGGYEQYF.

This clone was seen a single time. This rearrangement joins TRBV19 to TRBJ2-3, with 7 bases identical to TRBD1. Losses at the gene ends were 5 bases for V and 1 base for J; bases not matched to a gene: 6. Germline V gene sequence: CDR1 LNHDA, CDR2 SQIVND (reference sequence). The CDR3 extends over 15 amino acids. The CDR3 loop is CASSATGQGTDTQYF. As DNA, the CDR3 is TGTGCCAGTAGTGCTACCGGACAGGGCACAGATACGCAGTATTTT.

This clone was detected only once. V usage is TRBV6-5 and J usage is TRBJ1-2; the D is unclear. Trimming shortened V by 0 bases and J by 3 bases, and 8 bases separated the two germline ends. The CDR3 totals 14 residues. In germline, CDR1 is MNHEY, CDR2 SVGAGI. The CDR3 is CASSYSKEDYGYTF. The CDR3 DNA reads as TGTGCCAGCAGTTACTCGAAGGAGGACTATGGCTACACCTTC.

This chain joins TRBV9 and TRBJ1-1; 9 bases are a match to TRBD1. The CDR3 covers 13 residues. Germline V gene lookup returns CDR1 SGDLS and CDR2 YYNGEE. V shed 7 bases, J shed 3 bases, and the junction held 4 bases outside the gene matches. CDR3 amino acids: CASGQGRDTEAFF. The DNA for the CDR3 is TGTGCCAGCGGACAGGGGAGAGACACTGAAGCTTTCTTT.

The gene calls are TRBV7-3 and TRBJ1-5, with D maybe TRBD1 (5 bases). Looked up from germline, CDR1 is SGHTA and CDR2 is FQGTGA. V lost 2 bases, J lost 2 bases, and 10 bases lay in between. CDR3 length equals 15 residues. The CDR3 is CASSLQGGGNQPQHF. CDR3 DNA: TGTGCCAGCAGCTTACAGGGAGGAGGCAATCAGCCCCAGCATTTT.

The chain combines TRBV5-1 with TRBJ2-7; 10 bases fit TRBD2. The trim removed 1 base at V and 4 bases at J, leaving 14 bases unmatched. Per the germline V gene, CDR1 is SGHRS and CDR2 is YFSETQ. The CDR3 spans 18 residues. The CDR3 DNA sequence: TGCGCCAGCAGCTTGCTTAGCGGGAGGCGAGCATATTCTTACGAGCAGTACTTC. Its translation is CASSLLSGRRAYSYEQYF.

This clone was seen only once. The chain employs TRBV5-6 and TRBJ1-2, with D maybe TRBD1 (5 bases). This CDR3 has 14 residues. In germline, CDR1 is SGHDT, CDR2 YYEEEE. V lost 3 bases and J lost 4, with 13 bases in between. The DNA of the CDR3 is TGTGCCAGCAGCTCCCCCCATACAGGCTATGGCTACACCTTC. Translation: CASSSPHTGYGYTF.

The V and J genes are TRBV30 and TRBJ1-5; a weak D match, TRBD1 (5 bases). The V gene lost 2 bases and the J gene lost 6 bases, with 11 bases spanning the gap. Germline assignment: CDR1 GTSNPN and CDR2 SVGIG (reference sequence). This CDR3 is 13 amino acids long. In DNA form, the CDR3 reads TGTGCCTGGAGTAGGGGTGGTGGTCAGCCCCAGCATTTT. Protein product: CAWSRGGGQPQHF.

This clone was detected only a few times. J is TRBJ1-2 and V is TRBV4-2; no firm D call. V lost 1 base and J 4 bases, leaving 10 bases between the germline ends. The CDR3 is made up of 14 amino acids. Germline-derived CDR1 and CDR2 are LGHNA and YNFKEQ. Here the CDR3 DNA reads TGTGCCAGCAGCCAAGGGCACTACCGCTATGGCTACACCTTC. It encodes CASSQGHYRYGYTF.

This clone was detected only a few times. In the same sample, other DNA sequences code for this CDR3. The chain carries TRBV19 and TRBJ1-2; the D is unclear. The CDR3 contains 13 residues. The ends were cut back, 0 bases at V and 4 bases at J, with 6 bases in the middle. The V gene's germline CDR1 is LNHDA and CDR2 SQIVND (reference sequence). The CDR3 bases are TGTGCCAGTAGTATAGAGCGTGGCTATGGCTACACCTTC. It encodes CASSIERGYGYTF.

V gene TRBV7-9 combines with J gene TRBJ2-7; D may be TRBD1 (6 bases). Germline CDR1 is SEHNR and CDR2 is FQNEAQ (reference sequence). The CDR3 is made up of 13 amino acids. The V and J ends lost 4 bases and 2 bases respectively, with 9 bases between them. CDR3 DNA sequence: TGTGCCAGCAGCTGGGACACCCCCTACGAGCAGTACTTC. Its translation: CASSWDTPYEQYF.

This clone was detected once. CDR3: CAWSNRGTKNIQYF. Here the CDR3 DNA reads TGTGCCTGGAGTAATAGAGGGACAAAAAACATTCAGTACTTC. The chain uses TRBV30 and TRBJ2-4, with TRBD1 as a possible D gene (6 bases). This CDR3 region has 14 residues. V gave up 2 bases and J gave up 4 bases, with 12 bases separating them. Germline V lookup: CDR1 GTSNPN, CDR2 SVGIG (reference sequence).

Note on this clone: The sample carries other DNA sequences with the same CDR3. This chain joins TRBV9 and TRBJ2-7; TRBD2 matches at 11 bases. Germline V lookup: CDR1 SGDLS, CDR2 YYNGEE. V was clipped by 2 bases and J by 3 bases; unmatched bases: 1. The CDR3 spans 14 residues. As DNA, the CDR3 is TGTGCCAGCAGCGTTACTAGCGGGAGCTACGAGCAGTACTTC. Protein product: CASSVTSGSYEQYF.

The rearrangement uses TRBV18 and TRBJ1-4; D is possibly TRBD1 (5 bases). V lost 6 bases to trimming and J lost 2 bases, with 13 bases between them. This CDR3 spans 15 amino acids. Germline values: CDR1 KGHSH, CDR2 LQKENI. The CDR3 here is CASSLRARTNEKLFF. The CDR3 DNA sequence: TGTGCCAGCTCCCTCAGGGCGCGCACTAATGAAAAACTGTTTTTT.

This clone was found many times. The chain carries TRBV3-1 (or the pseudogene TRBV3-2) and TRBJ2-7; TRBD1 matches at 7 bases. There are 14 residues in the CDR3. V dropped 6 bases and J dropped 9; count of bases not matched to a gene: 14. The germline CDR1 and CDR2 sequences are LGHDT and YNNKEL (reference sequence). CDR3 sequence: CASSPDRVGVGQYF. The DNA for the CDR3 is TGTGCCAGCAGTCCCGACAGGGTAGGCGTAGGGCAGTACTTC.

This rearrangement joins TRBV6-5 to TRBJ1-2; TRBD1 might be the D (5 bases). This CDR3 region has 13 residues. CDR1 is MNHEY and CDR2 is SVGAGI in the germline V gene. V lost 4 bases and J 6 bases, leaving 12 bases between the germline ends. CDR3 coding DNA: TGTGCCAGCAGTTTGGGAGGGGCGCATGGCTACACCTTC. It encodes CASSLGGAHGYTF.

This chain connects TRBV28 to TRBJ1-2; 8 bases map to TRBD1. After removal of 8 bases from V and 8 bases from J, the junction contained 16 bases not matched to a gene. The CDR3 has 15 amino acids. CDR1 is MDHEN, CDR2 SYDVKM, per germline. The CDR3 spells CASLPPQRQGFGYTF. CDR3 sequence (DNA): TGTGCCAGCCTCCCCCCCCAAAGACAGGGGTTCGGCTACACCTTC.

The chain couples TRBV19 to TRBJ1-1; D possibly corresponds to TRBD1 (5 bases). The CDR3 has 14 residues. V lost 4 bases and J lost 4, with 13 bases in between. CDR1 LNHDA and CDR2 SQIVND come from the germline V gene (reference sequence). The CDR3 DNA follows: TGTGCCAGTAGTACCCGTGTGGGGCTCACTGAAGCTTTCTTT. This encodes CASSTRVGLTEAFF.